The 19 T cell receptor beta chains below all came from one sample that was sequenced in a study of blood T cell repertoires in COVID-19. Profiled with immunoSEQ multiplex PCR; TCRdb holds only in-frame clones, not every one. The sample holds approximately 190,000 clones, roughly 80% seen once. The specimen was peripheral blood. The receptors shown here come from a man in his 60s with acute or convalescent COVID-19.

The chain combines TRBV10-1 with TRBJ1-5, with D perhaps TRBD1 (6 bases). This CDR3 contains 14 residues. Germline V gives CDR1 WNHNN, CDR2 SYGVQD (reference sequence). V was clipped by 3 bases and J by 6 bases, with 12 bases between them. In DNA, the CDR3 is TGCGCCAGCAGTGATGGGGGGGCGAGTCAGCCCCAGCATTTT. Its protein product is CASSDGGASQPQHF.

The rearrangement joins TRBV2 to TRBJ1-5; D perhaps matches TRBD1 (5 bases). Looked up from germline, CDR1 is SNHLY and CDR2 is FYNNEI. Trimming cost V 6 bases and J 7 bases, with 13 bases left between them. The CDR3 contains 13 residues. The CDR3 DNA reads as TGTGCCAGCAGGGACGGCCACAGGCAGCCCCAGCATTTT. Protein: CASRDGHRQPQHF.

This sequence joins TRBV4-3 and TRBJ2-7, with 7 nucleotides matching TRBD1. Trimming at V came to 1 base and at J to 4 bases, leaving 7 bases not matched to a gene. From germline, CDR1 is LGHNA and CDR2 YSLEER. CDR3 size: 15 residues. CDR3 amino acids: CASSQGEGGGYEQYF. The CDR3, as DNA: TGCGCCAGCAGCCAAGGCGAAGGGGGCGGGTACGAGCAGTACTTC.

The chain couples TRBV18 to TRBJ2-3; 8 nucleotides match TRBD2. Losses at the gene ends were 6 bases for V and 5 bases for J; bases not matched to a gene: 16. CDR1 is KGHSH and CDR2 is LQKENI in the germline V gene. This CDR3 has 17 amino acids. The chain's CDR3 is CASSLFPGGRSGDTQYF. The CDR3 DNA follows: TGTGCCAGCTCTCTCTTCCCGGGGGGGCGATCAGGAGATACGCAGTATTTT.

CDR3 DNA: TGTGCCAGTAGTATAAGACAGGGGGCCAATGAGCAGTTCTTC. This codes for CASSIRQGANEQFF. This rearrangement joins TRBV19 to TRBJ2-1; 10 bases map to TRBD1. Germline V lookup: CDR1 LNHDA, CDR2 SQIVND (reference sequence). The J segment lost 6 bases and the V segment lost 2 bases, leaving 1 base of the junction unmatched. This CDR3 is 14 amino acids long.

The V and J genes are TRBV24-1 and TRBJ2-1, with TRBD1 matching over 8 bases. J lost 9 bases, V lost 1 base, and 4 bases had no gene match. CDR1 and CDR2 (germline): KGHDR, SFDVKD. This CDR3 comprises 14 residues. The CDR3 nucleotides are TGTGCCACCAGTGATTTCCGACAGGGGAGTGAGCAGTTCTTC. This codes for CATSDFRQGSEQFF.

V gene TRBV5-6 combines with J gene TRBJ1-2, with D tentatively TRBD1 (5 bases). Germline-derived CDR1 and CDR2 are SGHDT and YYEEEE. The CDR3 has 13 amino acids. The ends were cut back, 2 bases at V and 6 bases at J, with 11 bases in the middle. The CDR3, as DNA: TGTGCCAGCAGCTTCGGGCGGGGGGATGGCTACACCTTC. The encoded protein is CASSFGRGDGYTF.

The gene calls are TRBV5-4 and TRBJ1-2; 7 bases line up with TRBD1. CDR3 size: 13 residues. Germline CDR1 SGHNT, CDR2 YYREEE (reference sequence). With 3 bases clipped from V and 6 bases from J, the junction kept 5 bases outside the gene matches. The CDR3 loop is CASSSGQANGYTF. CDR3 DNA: TGTGCCAGCAGCTCCGGACAGGCTAATGGCTACACCTTC.

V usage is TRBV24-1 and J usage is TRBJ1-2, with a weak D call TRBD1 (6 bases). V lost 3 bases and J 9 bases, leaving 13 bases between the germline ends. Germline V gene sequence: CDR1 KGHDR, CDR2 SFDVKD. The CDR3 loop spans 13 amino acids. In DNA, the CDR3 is TGTGCCACCAGTGATGGGGCAGGGGCCCGCTACACCTTC. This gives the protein CATSDGAGARYTF.

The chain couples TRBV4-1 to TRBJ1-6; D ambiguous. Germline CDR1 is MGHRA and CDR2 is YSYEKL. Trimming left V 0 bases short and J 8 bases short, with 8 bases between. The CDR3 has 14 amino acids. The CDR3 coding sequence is TGCGCCAGCAGCCAAGATCTACGGTATTCACCCCTCCACTTT. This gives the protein CASSQDLRYSPLHF.

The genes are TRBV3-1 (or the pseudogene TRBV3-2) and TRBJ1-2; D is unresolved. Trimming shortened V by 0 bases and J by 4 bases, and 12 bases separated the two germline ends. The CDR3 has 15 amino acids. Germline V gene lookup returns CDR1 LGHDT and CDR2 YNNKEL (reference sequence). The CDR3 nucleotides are TGTGCCAGCAGCCAAGATATCGGGGTCGTCTATGGCTACACCTTC. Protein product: CASSQDIGVVYGYTF.

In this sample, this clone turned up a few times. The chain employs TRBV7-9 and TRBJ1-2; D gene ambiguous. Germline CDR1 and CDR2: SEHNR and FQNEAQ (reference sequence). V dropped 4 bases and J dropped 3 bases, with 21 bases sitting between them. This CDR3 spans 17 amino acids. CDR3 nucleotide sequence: TGTGCCAGCAGCTCAAGCGGCCCGGTTGGCTCGGACTATGGCTACACCTTC. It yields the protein CASSSSGPVGSDYGYTF.

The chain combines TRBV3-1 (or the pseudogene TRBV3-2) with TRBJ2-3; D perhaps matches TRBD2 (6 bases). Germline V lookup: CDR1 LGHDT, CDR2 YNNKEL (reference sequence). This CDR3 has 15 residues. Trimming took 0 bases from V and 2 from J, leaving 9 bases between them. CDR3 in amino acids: CASSQDRGTTDTQYF. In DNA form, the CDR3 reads TGTGCCAGCAGCCAAGATCGCGGGACCACAGATACGCAGTATTTT.

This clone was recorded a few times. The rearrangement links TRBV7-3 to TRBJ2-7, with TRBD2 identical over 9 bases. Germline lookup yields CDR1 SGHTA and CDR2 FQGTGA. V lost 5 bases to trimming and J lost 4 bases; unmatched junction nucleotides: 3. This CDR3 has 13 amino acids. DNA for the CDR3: TGTGCCAGCAGCGGTAGCGGGAGTTACGAGCAGTACTTC. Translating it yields CASSGSGSYEQYF.

In DNA form, the CDR3 reads TGTGCCAGCAGCCTTGCCTACGAGCAGTACTTC. Translation: CASSLAYEQYF. The gene calls are TRBV2 and TRBJ2-7; D is ambiguous. The CDR3 loop spans 11 amino acids. Germline V lookup: CDR1 SNHLY, CDR2 FYNNEI. Between the trimmed V and J ends, which lost 6 bases and 2 bases, there was a span of 5 bases.

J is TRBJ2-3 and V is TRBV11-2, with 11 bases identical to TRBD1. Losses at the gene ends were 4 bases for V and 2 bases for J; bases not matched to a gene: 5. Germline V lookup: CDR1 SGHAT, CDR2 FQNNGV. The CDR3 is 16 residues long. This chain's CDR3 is CASSSGQGEPTDTQYF. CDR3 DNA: TGTGCCAGCAGCTCGGGACAGGGGGAACCCACAGATACGCAGTATTTT.

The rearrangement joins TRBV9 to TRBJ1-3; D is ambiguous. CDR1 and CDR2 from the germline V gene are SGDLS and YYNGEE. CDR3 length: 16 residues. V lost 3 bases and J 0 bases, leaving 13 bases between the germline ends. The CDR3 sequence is CASSEASAFSGNTIYF. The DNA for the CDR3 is TGTGCCAGCAGCGAGGCCTCAGCGTTCTCTGGAAACACCATATATTTT.

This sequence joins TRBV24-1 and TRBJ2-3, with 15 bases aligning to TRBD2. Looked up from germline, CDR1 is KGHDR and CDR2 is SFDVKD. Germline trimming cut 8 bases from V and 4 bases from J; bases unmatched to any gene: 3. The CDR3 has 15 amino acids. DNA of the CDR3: TGTGCCACCAAGGGACTAGCGGGAGGAGCAGATACGCAGTATTTT. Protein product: CATKGLAGGADTQYF.

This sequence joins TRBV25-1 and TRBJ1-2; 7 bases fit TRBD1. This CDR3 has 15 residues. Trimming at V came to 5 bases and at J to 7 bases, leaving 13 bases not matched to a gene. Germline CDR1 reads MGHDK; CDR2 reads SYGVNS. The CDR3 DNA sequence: TGTGCCAGCAGTTTTCTCGCGACCCAGGGGGGTGGCTACACCTTC. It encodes CASSFLATQGGGYTF.